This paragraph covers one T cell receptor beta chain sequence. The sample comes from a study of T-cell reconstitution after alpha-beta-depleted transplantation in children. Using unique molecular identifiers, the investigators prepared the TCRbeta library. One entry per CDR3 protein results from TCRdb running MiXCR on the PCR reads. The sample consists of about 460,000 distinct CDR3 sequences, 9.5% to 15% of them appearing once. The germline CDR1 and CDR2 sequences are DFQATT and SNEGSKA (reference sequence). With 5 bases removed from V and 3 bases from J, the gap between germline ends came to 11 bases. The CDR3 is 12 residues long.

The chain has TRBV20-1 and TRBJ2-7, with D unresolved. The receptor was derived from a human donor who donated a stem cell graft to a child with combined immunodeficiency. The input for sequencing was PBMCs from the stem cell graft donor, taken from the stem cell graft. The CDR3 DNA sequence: TGCAGTGCTGTTGAACGCCGCTACGAGCAGTACTTC. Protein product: CSAVERRYEQYF.